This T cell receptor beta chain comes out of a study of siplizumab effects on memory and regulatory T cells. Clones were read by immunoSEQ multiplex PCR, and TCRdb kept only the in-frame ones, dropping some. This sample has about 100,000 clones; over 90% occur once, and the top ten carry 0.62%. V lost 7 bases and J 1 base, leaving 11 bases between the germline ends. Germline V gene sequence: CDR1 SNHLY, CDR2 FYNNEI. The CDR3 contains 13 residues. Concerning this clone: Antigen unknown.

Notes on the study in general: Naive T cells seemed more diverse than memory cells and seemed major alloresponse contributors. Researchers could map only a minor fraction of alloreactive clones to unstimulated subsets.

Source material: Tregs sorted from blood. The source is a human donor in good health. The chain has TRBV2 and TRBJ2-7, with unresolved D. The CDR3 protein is CASTARQSYEQYF. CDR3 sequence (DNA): TGTGCCAGCACCGCGCGACAATCCTACGAGCAGTACTTC.